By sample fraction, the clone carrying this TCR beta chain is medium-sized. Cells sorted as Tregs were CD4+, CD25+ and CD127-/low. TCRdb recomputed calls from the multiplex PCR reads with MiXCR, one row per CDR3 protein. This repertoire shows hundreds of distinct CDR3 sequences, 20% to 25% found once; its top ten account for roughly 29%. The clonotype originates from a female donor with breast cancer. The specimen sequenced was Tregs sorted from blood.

For the CDR3, the DNA is TGTGCCAGCAGAGTGTTACAGGGAGGCATCTATGGCTACACCTTC. Residues: CASRVLQGGIYGYTF. This chain connects TRBV12-3 or TRBV12-4 to TRBJ1-2; D might be TRBD1 (6 bases). V lost 6 bases and J 4 bases, leaving 18 bases between the germline ends. CDR3 size: 15 residues.